This TCR beta chain was sequenced during a study of naive and memory T cell subsets. Two oligonucleotides, mixed equimolar, formed the beta constant-region primer covering TRBC1 and TRBC2. Four rounds of PCR amplified the ligated cDNA using nested alpha and beta constant-region primers plus SP2. The cDNA 3' end received a ligated single-stranded oligonucleotide carrying the SP2 primer and a 12-nucleotide UMI. A single record per CDR3 protein comes from TCRdb applying MiXCR to the UMI-ligation and nested PCR reads. The data contain some 22,000 distinct CDR3 sequences, roughly 8.2% of them seen just once; the ten biggest clones take up around a fifth. CD4+ T cell IFNgamma after overnight CMV lysate exposure gave donor CMV status. This CDR3 spans 15 amino acids. General study results and limits: In naive cells, over 85% of TCR sequences were seen only once.

A note on this clonotype: Its antigen remains unidentified.

The gene calls are TRBV21-1 and TRBJ1-6; the D call of TRBD1 is as the table states it, not checked on the DNA. TRBV21-1 is a listed pseudogene. The material sequenced was central memory CD8+ T cells from blood. The receptor was isolated from a human donor in good health. CDR3 DNA: TGTGCCAGCAGCAAAGTGGCCCCCTGGAATTCACCCCTCCACTTT. This encodes CASSKVAPWNSPLHF.